This is a list of T cell receptor beta chains from one sample in a study of tumor-infiltrating lymphocytes in primary liver carcinoma. TCRdb itself ran the multiplex PCR reads through MiXCR, one entry per CDR3 protein. The data show 300,000 to 350,000 distinct CDR3 sequences, around three fifths seen once. The sample consisted of peripheral blood. These receptors all stem from a woman in her twenties or thirties with primary liver carcinoma and hepatitis B virus infection. CDR3s include the opening cysteine and the closing phenylalanine or tryptophan. A D gene is named only where the DNA matches it firmly. Clone size is not always given. Where it is, it says once, few, many or a class for expanded clones.

v_gene: TRBV6-6; abundance: many; d_gene: TRBD1; j_gene: TRBJ1-4; len: 14; CDR3aa: CASSSRDRNEKLFF; CDR3nt: TGTGCCAGCAGTTCCAGGGACAGGAATGAAAAACTGTTTTTT
v_gene: TRBV28; abundance: .; d_gene: .; j_gene: TRBJ2-2; len: 15; CDR3aa: CASSLSGWNTGELFF; CDR3nt: TGTGCCAGCAGTTTATCTGGGTGGAACACCGGGGAGCTGTTTTTT
v_gene: TRBV6-5; abundance: .; d_gene: TRBD2; j_gene: TRBJ2-1; len: 16; CDR3aa: CASITRLAGAYNEQFF; CDR3nt: TGTGCCAGCATTACACGACTAGCGGGAGCATACAATGAGCAGTTCTTC
v_gene: TRBV4-3; abundance: few; d_gene: .; j_gene: TRBJ1-3; len: 14; CDR3aa: CASSQDFPGNTIYF; CDR3nt: TGCGCCAGCAGCCAAGATTTCCCTGGAAACACCATATATTTT
v_gene: TRBV4-2; abundance: many; d_gene: .; j_gene: TRBJ2-2; len: 17; CDR3aa: CASSQEVGGHGGGELFF; CDR3nt: TGTGCCAGCAGCCAAGAAGTGGGGGGACACGGTGGCGGGGAGCTGTTTTTT
v_gene: TRBV11-2; abundance: .; d_gene: .; j_gene: TRBJ2-1; len: 16; CDR3aa: CASSLNTDPDDNEQFF; CDR3nt: TGTGCCAGCAGCTTAAACACGGACCCAGACGACAATGAGCAGTTCTTC
v_gene: TRBV29-1; abundance: many; d_gene: TRBD1; j_gene: TRBJ2-2; len: 14; CDR3aa: CSAQSGGDTGELFF; CDR3nt: TGCAGCGCCCAATCAGGGGGCGACACCGGGGAGCTGTTTTTT
v_gene: TRBV28; abundance: .; d_gene: TRBD2; j_gene: TRBJ2-7; len: 16; CDR3aa: CASSLLSGSFSYEQYF; CDR3nt: TGTGCCAGCAGTCTACTTAGCGGGAGTTTCTCCTACGAGCAGTACTTC
v_gene: TRBV12-3/TRBV12-4; abundance: few; d_gene: .; j_gene: TRBJ1-5; len: 14; CDR3aa: CASSSPGDGQPQHF; CDR3nt: TGTGCCAGCAGTTCTCCAGGTGATGGCCAGCCCCAGCATTTT
v_gene: TRBV11-1; abundance: .; d_gene: TRBD2; j_gene: TRBJ2-7; len: 14; CDR3aa: CAGSFATGGFEQYF; CDR3nt: TGTGCCGGCAGCTTTGCCACGGGAGGGTTCGAGCAGTACTTC
v_gene: TRBV6-2/TRBV6-3; abundance: .; d_gene: .; j_gene: TRBJ1-2; len: 12; CDR3aa: CASSHTGTGYTF; CDR3nt: TGTGCCAGCAGCCACACAGGAACTGGCTACACCTTC
v_gene: TRBV6-6; abundance: few; d_gene: .; j_gene: TRBJ2-2; len: 15; CDR3aa: CASTRSGPNTGELFF; CDR3nt: TGTGCCAGCACCCGTTCCGGACCCAACACCGGGGAGCTGTTTTTT
v_gene: TRBV30; abundance: .; d_gene: .; j_gene: TRBJ2-7; len: 14; CDR3aa: CAWNPWEITYEQYF; CDR3nt: TGTGCCTGGAATCCGTGGGAGATCACCTACGAGCAGTACTTC
v_gene: TRBV7-9; abundance: few; d_gene: TRBD1; j_gene: TRBJ2-7; len: 14; CDR3aa: CASSMPGQAYEQYF; CDR3nt: TGTGCCAGCAGCATGCCCGGACAGGCCTACGAGCAGTACTTC
v_gene: TRBV7-9; abundance: .; d_gene: .; j_gene: TRBJ2-3; len: 16; CDR3aa: CASSLSRTTFTDTQYF; CDR3nt: TGTGCCAGCAGCTTGAGCAGGACTACTTTCACAGATACGCAGTATTTT
v_gene: TRBV6-6; abundance: .; d_gene: .; j_gene: TRBJ2-7; len: 12; CDR3aa: CASSQDGYEQYF; CDR3nt: TGTGCCAGCAGCCAGGATGGCTACGAGCAGTACTTC
v_gene: TRBV14; abundance: many; d_gene: TRBD2; j_gene: TRBJ2-1; len: 12; CDR3aa: CASSQTGTSLFF; CDR3nt: TGTGCCAGCAGCCAAACCGGGACTAGCCTGTTCTTC
v_gene: TRBV4-2; abundance: once; d_gene: .; j_gene: TRBJ2-7; len: 15; CDR3aa: CVSSQDNATSYEQYF; CDR3nt: TGTGTCAGCAGCCAAGATAACGCCACATCCTACGAGCAGTACTTC
v_gene: TRBV4-2; abundance: .; d_gene: .; j_gene: TRBJ2-7; len: 16; CDR3aa: CASSQEIPRHRYEQYF; CDR3nt: TGTGCCAGCAGCCAAGAAATTCCTCGACATCGATACGAGCAGTACTTC
v_gene: TRBV7-8; abundance: .; d_gene: .; j_gene: TRBJ2-7; len: 13; CDR3aa: CASSLGYPYEQYF; CDR3nt: TGTGCCAGCAGCTTAGGCTACCCATACGAGCAGTACTTC
v_gene: TRBV4-1; abundance: .; d_gene: .; j_gene: TRBJ1-6; len: 16; CDR3aa: CASSQLWSSYNSPLHF; CDR3nt: TGCGCCAGCAGCCAATTATGGAGCTCCTATAATTCACCCCTCCACTTT
v_gene: TRBV12-3/TRBV12-4; abundance: .; d_gene: .; j_gene: TRBJ1-1; len: 13; CDR3aa: CANSLIGNTEAFF; CDR3nt: TGTGCCAACAGTTTGATTGGCAACACTGAAGCTTTCTTT
v_gene: TRBV6-2/TRBV6-3; abundance: .; d_gene: .; j_gene: TRBJ2-5; len: 14; CDR3aa: CASTLQGVSETQYF; CDR3nt: TGTGCCAGCACCCTCCAAGGGGTTTCTGAGACCCAGTACTTC
v_gene: TRBV29-1; abundance: once; d_gene: .; j_gene: TRBJ2-3; len: 14; CDR3aa: CNVEDNRGEDTQYF; CDR3nt: TGCAACGTCGAAGATAATCGGGGTGAGGATACGCAGTATTTT
v_gene: TRBV12-3/TRBV12-4; abundance: many; d_gene: TRBD1; j_gene: TRBJ1-1; len: 13; CDR3aa: CASRRTGDTEAFF; CDR3nt: TGTGCCAGCAGACGGACAGGGGACACTGAAGCTTTCTTT
v_gene: TRBV4-2; abundance: few; d_gene: .; j_gene: TRBJ1-3; len: 14; CDR3aa: CASSPLSSGNTIYF; CDR3nt: TGTGCCAGCAGCCCCTTGAGCTCTGGAAACACCATATATTTT
v_gene: TRBV12-3/TRBV12-4; abundance: .; d_gene: .; j_gene: TRBJ1-1; len: 13; CDR3aa: CTSRKNTNTEAFF; CDR3nt: TGTACCAGCAGGAAAAATACGAACACTGAAGCTTTCTTT
v_gene: TRBV11-2; abundance: .; d_gene: .; j_gene: TRBJ2-7; len: 14; CDR3aa: CASSQAEGVDKQHF; CDR3nt: TGTGCCAGCAGCCAAGCGGAAGGGGTCGACAAGCAGCACTTC
v_gene: TRBV6-2/TRBV6-3; abundance: many; d_gene: .; j_gene: TRBJ1-5; len: 16; CDR3aa: CASTDRRGAGNQPQHF; CDR3nt: TGTGCCAGCACGGATCGAAGGGGTGCGGGCAATCAGCCCCAGCATTTT
v_gene: TRBV14; abundance: few; d_gene: .; j_gene: TRBJ2-1; len: 14; CDR3aa: CASSQVTQYNEQFF; CDR3nt: TGTGCCAGCAGCCAAGTGACTCAATACAATGAGCAGTTCTTC
v_gene: TRBV6-1; abundance: few; d_gene: .; j_gene: TRBJ1-3; len: 15; CDR3aa: CASSVSGNSGNTIYF; CDR3nt: TGTGCCAGCAGTGTATCAGGAAACTCTGGAAACACCATATATTTT
v_gene: TRBV6-6; abundance: .; d_gene: TRBD2; j_gene: TRBJ2-1; len: 15; CDR3aa: CASSYVGLNDYEQFF; CDR3nt: TGTGCCAGCAGTTACGTGGGACTAAATGATTATGAGCAGTTCTTC
v_gene: TRBV12-3/TRBV12-4; abundance: many; d_gene: TRBD1; j_gene: TRBJ2-5; len: 15; CDR3aa: CASSDRDRGGETQYF; CDR3nt: TGTGCCAGCAGTGACCGGGACAGGGGAGGAGAGACCCAGTACTTC
v_gene: TRBV6-2/TRBV6-3; abundance: .; d_gene: .; j_gene: TRBJ2-7; len: 12; CDR3aa: CASSMDTYEQYF; CDR3nt: TGTGCCAGCAGTATGGATACCTACGAGCAGTACTTC
v_gene: TRBV7-9; abundance: few; d_gene: .; j_gene: TRBJ1-5; len: 13; CDR3aa: CASSPVYNQPQHF; CDR3nt: TGTGCCAGCAGCCCGGTTTACAATCAGCCCCAGCATTTT
v_gene: TRBV4-1; abundance: many; d_gene: TRBD1; j_gene: TRBJ2-5; len: 16; CDR3aa: CASSQGTTGWTETQYF; CDR3nt: TGCGCCAGCAGCCAAGGCACGACAGGGTGGACGGAGACCCAGTACTTC
v_gene: TRBV13; abundance: .; d_gene: TRBD1; j_gene: TRBJ1-1; len: 17; CDR3aa: CASSPRQGGGVNTEAFF; CDR3nt: TGTGCCAGCAGCCCCCGCCAGGGGGGCGGCGTGAACACTGAAGCTTTCTTT
v_gene: TRBV12-3/TRBV12-4; abundance: .; d_gene: TRBD2; j_gene: TRBJ2-3; len: 19; CDR3aa: CASSFSLTSGRAQSDTQYF; CDR3nt: TGTGCCAGCAGTTTTTCGCTAACTAGCGGGAGGGCCCAATCCGATACGCAGTATTTT
v_gene: TRBV28; abundance: .; d_gene: .; j_gene: TRBJ2-6; len: 15; CDR3aa: CAGRRTGSGANVLTF; CDR3nt: TGTGCCGGCAGGAGAACAGGCTCTGGGGCCAACGTCCTGACTTTC
v_gene: TRBV12-3/TRBV12-4; abundance: few; d_gene: TRBD2; j_gene: TRBJ2-1; len: 15; CDR3aa: CASSLSGTSENEQFF; CDR3nt: TGTGCCAGCAGCCTCTCCGGGACTAGCGAGAATGAGCAGTTCTTC
v_gene: TRBV4-2; abundance: many; d_gene: TRBD1; j_gene: TRBJ1-4; len: 15; CDR3aa: CASSHAQGVGEKLFF; CDR3nt: TGTGCCAGCAGCCATGCACAGGGGGTGGGTGAAAAACTGTTTTTT
v_gene: TRBV10-2; abundance: .; d_gene: .; j_gene: TRBJ1-1; len: 13; CDR3aa: CASTRTPNTEAFF; CDR3nt: TGCGCCAGCACTAGGACACCGAACACTGAAGCTTTCTTT
v_gene: TRBV11-3; abundance: once; d_gene: .; j_gene: TRBJ2-5; len: 12; CDR3aa: CVSSPNQEAQYF; CDR3nt: TGTGTCAGCAGCCCGAATCAGGAGGCCCAGTACTTC
v_gene: TRBV7-9; abundance: few; d_gene: TRBD2; j_gene: TRBJ2-7; len: 16; CDR3aa: CASSSGTSGSPYEQYF; CDR3nt: TGTGCCAGCAGCTCCGGGACTAGCGGGAGCCCCTACGAGCAGTACTTC
v_gene: TRBV12-3/TRBV12-4; abundance: .; d_gene: TRBD1; j_gene: TRBJ1-5; len: 15; CDR3aa: CASRGQGISNQSQHF; CDR3nt: TGTGCCAGCAGAGGACAGGGGATTAGCAATCAGTCCCAGCATTTT
v_gene: TRBV11-2; abundance: .; d_gene: .; j_gene: TRBJ2-5; len: 12; CDR3aa: CTSSFFRGTQYF; CDR3nt: TGTACCAGCAGCTTTTTCCGGGGGACCCAGTACTTC
v_gene: TRBV29-1; abundance: many; d_gene: TRBD2; j_gene: TRBJ2-1; len: 12; CDR3aa: CSGLGWEGEQFF; CDR3nt: TGCAGCGGGTTAGGCTGGGAGGGTGAGCAGTTCTTC
v_gene: TRBV10-3; abundance: few; d_gene: .; j_gene: TRBJ1-5; len: 16; CDR3aa: CAISEEGRVGNQPQHF; CDR3nt: TGTGCCATCAGTGAGGAGGGGAGGGTGGGCAATCAGCCCCAGCATTTT
v_gene: TRBV6-1; abundance: many; d_gene: .; j_gene: TRBJ2-5; len: 15; CDR3aa: CASSKGTVGQETQYF; CDR3nt: TGTGCCAGCAGTAAAGGGACGGTCGGACAAGAGACCCAGTACTTC
v_gene: TRBV10-2; abundance: .; d_gene: .; j_gene: TRBJ2-7; len: 11; CDR3aa: CASSVQTEQYF; CDR3nt: TGCGCCAGCAGCGTGCAGACGGAGCAGTACTTC
v_gene: TRBV6-6; abundance: .; d_gene: .; j_gene: TRBJ2-1; len: 11; CDR3aa: CASSWGDEQFF; CDR3nt: TGTGCCAGCAGTTGGGGAGATGAGCAGTTCTTC
v_gene: TRBV12-3/TRBV12-4; abundance: few; d_gene: TRBD1; j_gene: TRBJ1-5; len: 13; CDR3aa: CASRGQGELAQHF; CDR3nt: TGTGCCAGCAGAGGACAGGGGGAACTAGCCCAGCATTTT
v_gene: TRBV30; abundance: few; d_gene: TRBD1; j_gene: TRBJ2-7; len: 13; CDR3aa: CAWSRQGSYEQYF; CDR3nt: TGTGCCTGGAGTCGACAGGGGTCCTACGAGCAGTACTTC
v_gene: TRBV28; abundance: few; d_gene: TRBD2; j_gene: TRBJ2-3; len: 14; CDR3aa: CASRSSGGTDTQYF; CDR3nt: TGTGCCAGCAGGTCTAGCGGGGGCACAGATACGCAGTATTTT
v_gene: TRBV6-2/TRBV6-3; abundance: many; d_gene: .; j_gene: TRBJ2-1; len: 11; CDR3aa: CASSYSNEQFF; CDR3nt: TGTGCCAGCAGTTACTCTAATGAGCAGTTCTTC
v_gene: TRBV6-6; abundance: few; d_gene: .; j_gene: TRBJ1-5; len: 14; CDR3aa: CASSYNRAYQPQHF; CDR3nt: TGTGCCAGCAGTTATAACAGGGCGTACCAGCCCCAGCATTTT
v_gene: TRBV29-1; abundance: many; d_gene: .; j_gene: TRBJ2-1; len: 16; CDR3aa: CSVEVGGYGLRNEQFF; CDR3nt: TGCAGCGTTGAAGTGGGGGGCTATGGGTTACGCAATGAGCAGTTCTTC
v_gene: TRBV6-2/TRBV6-3; abundance: many; d_gene: .; j_gene: TRBJ2-2; len: 12; CDR3aa: CASSWGTGELFF; CDR3nt: TGTGCCAGCAGTTGGGGCACCGGGGAGCTGTTTTTT
v_gene: TRBV14; abundance: .; d_gene: .; j_gene: TRBJ2-5; len: 15; CDR3aa: CASSQEGQGWETQYF; CDR3nt: TGTGCCAGCAGCCAAGAAGGGCAGGGATGGGAGACCCAGTACTTC